The clone carrying this TCR beta chain was observed a handful of times. This sample is drawn from a study of blood T cell repertoires in COVID-19. Turning to the study itself: COVID-19 samples from acute and convalescent phases originated in the United States, Italy and Spain. In each case, the material was cDNA or gDNA derived from T cells, B-cell-depleted T cells, or PBMCs.

Germline values: CDR1 SGHAT, CDR2 FQNNGV. This CDR3 has 15 residues. The ends were cut back, 5 bases at V and 2 bases at J, with 16 bases in the middle. Per the original methods: How many nucleated cells were present was estimated from reference gene primer amplification. Sequencing was performed with immunoSEQ multiplex PCR; in TCRdb, only in-frame clones are kept and a portion is missing. The DNA gave D and trimming, while V, J and clone size come from that table. The table shows more than 65,000 clones, with approximately 89% occurring only once. The V and J genes are TRBV11-2 and TRBJ2-7; possibly TRBD1 for D (6 bases). This clonotype originated in a human donor in a cohort sampled during active COVID-19. The source material was peripheral blood. For the CDR3, the DNA is TGTGCCAGCAGCCGAGACAGGCGTCTAACCTACGAGCAGTACTTC. Protein: CASSRDRRLTYEQYF.